The TCR beta chain described here comes from a study of OX40 agonist ivuxolimab in advanced cancers. Study context: Patients received intravenous ivuxolimab every 2 weeks at 0.01 to 10 mg/kg. From about 23 to 85 years was the age range, with a mean of around 56 years, and roughly 80% were male.

Germline V gene sequence: CDR1 SEHNR, CDR2 FQNEAQ (reference sequence). The CDR3 has 16 residues. The ends were cut back, 1 base at V and 4 bases at J, with 14 bases in the middle. With respect to this clone: Its target is not known.

The method was immunoSEQ multiplex PCR; TCRdb's version includes in-frame clones alone and lacks a portion of them. Found here are around 6,000 clones, about 85% of them singletons; the top ten hold 26%. Study results and limitations: At 0.1 to 3.0 mg/kg, clonal expansion of CD4+ and CD8+ blood T cells had occurred by week 6. What antigens the expanded peripheral T cells recognized was never established.

The source of this sequence is an adult with an advanced solid tumor such as melanoma, head and neck, liver or kidney cancer. Sequenced here: CD4+ or CD8+ T cells sorted from blood, sampled in a trial of the OX40 agonist ivuxolimab. The V call is TRBV7-9, the J call TRBJ1-5; D may be TRBD1 (6 bases). The CDR3 reads CASSLDRDLRNQPQHF. The CDR3 DNA reads as TGTGCCAGCAGCTTAGACAGGGACCTTCGAAATCAGCCCCAGCATTTT.